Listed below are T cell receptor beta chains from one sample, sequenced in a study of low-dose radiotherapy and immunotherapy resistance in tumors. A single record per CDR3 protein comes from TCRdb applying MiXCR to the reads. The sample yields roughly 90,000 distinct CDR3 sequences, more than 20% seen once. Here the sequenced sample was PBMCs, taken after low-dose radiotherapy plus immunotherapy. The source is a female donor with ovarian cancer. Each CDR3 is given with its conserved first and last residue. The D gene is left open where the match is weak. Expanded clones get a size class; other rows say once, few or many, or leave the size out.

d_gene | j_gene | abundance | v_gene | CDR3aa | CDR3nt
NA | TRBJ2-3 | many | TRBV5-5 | CASSLIVSTDTQYF | TGTGCCAGCAGCTTGATTGTCAGCACAGATACGCAGTATTTT
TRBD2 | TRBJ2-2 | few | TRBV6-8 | CASSYSSGSAGELFF | TGTGCCAGCAGTTACTCTAGCGGGAGTGCCGGGGAGCTGTTTTTT
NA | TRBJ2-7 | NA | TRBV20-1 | CSARDRLDPYEQYF | TGCAGTGCTAGAGATCGCCTGGACCCTTACGAGCAGTACTTC
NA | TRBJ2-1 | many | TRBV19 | CASSTSFSYNEQFF | TGTGCCAGTAGTACTTCATTCAGCTACAATGAGCAGTTCTTC
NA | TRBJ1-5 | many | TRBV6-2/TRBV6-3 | CASCILAGSQPQHF | TGTGCCAGCTGTATTCTTGCAGGGTCCCAGCCCCAGCATTTT
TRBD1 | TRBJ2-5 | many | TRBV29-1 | CSVERGQGRSRETQYF | TGCAGCGTTGAAAGGGGACAGGGACGGTCGAGAGAGACCCAGTACTTC
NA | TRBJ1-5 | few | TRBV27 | CASGGYSNQPQHF | TGTGCGTCCGGCGGGTACAGCAATCAGCCCCAGCATTTT
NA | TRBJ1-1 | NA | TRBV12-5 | CASGLVGPGVVGNTEAFF | TGTGCTAGTGGTTTGGTGGGCCCGGGGGTGGTCGGGAACACTGAAGCTTTCTTT
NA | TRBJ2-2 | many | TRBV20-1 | CSARHLGRQSTGELFF | TGCAGTGCTAGACACCTTGGCAGACAGTCGACCGGGGAGCTGTTTTTT
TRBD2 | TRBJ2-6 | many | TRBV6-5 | CASSAIAGGSSGANVLTF | TGTGCCAGCAGTGCTATAGCGGGAGGTAGCTCTGGGGCCAACGTCCTGACTTTC
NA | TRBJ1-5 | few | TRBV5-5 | CASSHTTGEYQPQHF | TGTGCCAGCAGCCACACAACAGGAGAATATCAGCCCCAGCATTTT
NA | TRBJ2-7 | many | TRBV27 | CASSMTRGGEQYF | TGTGCCAGCAGTATGACGCGAGGGGGGGAGCAGTACTTC
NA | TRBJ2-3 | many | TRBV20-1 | CSASGETDTQYF | TGCAGTGCTAGCGGGGAAACAGATACGCAGTATTTT
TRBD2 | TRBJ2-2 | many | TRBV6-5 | CASSYASGGAFLLFF | TGTGCCAGCAGTTACGCTAGCGGGGGGGCGTTCCTGCTGTTTTTT
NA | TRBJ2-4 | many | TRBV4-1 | CASSQGAGPANIQYF | TGCGCCAGCAGCCAAGGGGCCGGGCCCGCGAACATTCAGTACTTC
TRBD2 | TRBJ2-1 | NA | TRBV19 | CASSKSTSGSDEQFF | TGTGCCAGTAGTAAATCGACTAGCGGGAGCGATGAGCAGTTCTTC
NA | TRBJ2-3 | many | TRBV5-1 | CASMLGGANTDTQYF | TGCGCCAGCATGCTAGGGGGGGCAAACACAGATACGCAGTATTTT
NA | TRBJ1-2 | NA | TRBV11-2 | CASSRAHANYGYTF | TGTGCCAGCAGCCGTGCCCACGCTAACTATGGCTACACCTTC
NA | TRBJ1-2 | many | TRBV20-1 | CSARDVRGDGYTF | TGCAGTGCTAGAGACGTAAGGGGGGACGGCTACACCTTC
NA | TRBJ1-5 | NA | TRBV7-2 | CASSLGTVGPQHF | TGTGCCAGCAGCTTGGGGACTGTTGGGCCCCAGCATTTT
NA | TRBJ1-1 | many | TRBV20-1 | CSAPGALEAFF | TGCAGTGCCCCCGGGGCTCTTGAAGCTTTCTTT
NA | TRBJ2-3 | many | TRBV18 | CASSRGDTQYF | TGTGCCAGCTCACGGGGGGATACGCAGTATTTT
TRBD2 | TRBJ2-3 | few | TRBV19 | CASSGRWQRGTDTQYF | TGTGCCAGTAGTGGACGTTGGCAGCGGGGGACAGATACGCAGTATTTT
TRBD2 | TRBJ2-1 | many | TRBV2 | CASSEGTSAYNEQFF | TGTGCCAGCAGTGAAGGGACTAGCGCCTACAATGAGCAGTTCTTC
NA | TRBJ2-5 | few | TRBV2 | CASSDGRYQETQYF | TGTGCCAGCAGTGATGGCAGGTACCAAGAGACCCAGTACTTC
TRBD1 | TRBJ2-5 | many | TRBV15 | CATSTDRGLTETQYF | TGTGCCACCAGCACAGACAGGGGGCTCACAGAGACCCAGTACTTC
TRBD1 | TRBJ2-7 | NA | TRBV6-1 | CASRPTGTGVYEQYF | TGTGCCAGCAGGCCGACCGGGACAGGGGTTTACGAGCAGTACTTC
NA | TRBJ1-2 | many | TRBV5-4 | CASSLAAGYGYTF | TGTGCCAGCAGCTTGGCGGCAGGCTATGGCTACACCTTC
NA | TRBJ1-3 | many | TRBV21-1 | CASSKCFGSTSGNTIYF | TGTGCCAGCAGCAAATGCTTCGGGTCGACCTCTGGAAACACCATATATTTT
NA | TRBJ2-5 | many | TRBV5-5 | CASSLVGGQETQYF | TGTGCCAGCAGCTTGGTCGGGGGCCAAGAGACCCAGTACTTC
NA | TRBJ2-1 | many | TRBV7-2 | CASTPGASVGNEQFF | TGTGCCAGCACTCCGGGGGCTTCGGTAGGGAATGAGCAGTTCTTC
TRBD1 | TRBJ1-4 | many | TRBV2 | CASRRDRADEKLFF | TGTGCCAGCAGGAGGGACAGGGCCGATGAAAAACTGTTTTTT
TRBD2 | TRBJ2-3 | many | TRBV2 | CASSNPGLRTDTQYF | TGTGCCAGCAGTAATCCGGGACTACGCACAGATACGCAGTATTTT
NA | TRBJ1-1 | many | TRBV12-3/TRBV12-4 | CASSLGQAIGNTEAFF | TGTGCCAGCAGTTTAGGACAGGCTATCGGGAACACTGAAGCTTTCTTT
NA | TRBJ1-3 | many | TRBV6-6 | CASSYLGGGTYGNTIYF | TGTGCCAGCAGTTACCTCGGCGGGGGAACCTACGGAAACACCATATATTTT
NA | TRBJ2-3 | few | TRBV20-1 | CSAEYSGGTDTQYF | TGCAGTGCAGAGTATTCAGGGGGCACAGATACGCAGTATTTT
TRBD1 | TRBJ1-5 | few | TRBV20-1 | CSARAGTGINQPQHF | TGCAGTGCTAGAGCCGGGACAGGGATCAATCAGCCCCAGCATTTT